The clone carrying this TCR beta chain was observed a single time. Its antigen is unidentified. These data originate in a study of T cell responses to AZD1222 COVID-19 vaccine. Study observations and caveats: It was only 6 or 7 AZD1222 recipients who were seropositive at baseline. The donors showed a predominance of white British ancestry and of females, with possible underestimation of clonal diversity.

Method: immunoSEQ multiplex PCR; TCRdb's copy keeps in-frame clones and lacks some. Among 250,000 to 300,000 clones listed, around 93% were seen once. Trimming shortened V by 0 bases and J by 2 bases, and 12 bases separated the two germline ends. Germline V lookup: CDR1 SGHRS, CDR2 YFSETQ. CDR3 size: 15 residues. The sample consisted of peripheral blood, taken 28 days after the second AZD1222 dose. The origin of this receptor is an adult who received the AZD1222 COVID-19 vaccine. The rearrangement uses TRBV5-1 and TRBJ2-7; D might be TRBD1 or TRBD2, each matching 5 bases. In nucleotides, the CDR3 is TGCGCCAGCAGCTTGGCCCCGGGACCGGCCTACGAGCAGTACTTC. Translating it yields CASSLAPGPAYEQYF.